This paragraph covers one T cell receptor (beta chain) sequence. The data are from a study of control samples from healthy donors and cancer patients. There are 20 residues in the CDR3. V was pared by 2 bases and J by 3 bases, with 13 bases of the junction left unmatched. From germline, CDR1 is LGHNA and CDR2 YNFKEQ. Sequenced by immunoSEQ multiplex PCR; TCRdb stores in-frame clones only, minus some. The repertoire holds more than 85,000 clones, 83% seen once, with over 10% in the top ten. The TCR sequence derives from a woman between 50 and 59 years old in good health. This sequence joins TRBV4-2 and TRBJ2-1; 13 bases are shared with TRBD2. The sequenced sample was blood. This CDR3 is CASSQSGLAGDLGYYNEQFF. The CDR3 DNA reads TGTGCCAGCAGCCAATCAGGACTAGCGGGAGATTTGGGATACTACAATGAGCAGTTCTTC.